The 8 T cell receptor beta chains listed next were all sequenced from one sample in a study of T cell responses to AZD1222 COVID-19 vaccine. The table came from immunoSEQ multiplex PCR; TCRdb's copy has only in-frame clones and leaves some out. The sample carries roughly 180,000 clones, roughly 87% recorded once. Sequencing used peripheral blood, obtained on day 0 of AZD1222 vaccination. The source is an adult in good health.

V gene TRBV28 combines with J gene TRBJ2-5; D might be TRBD1 (6 bases). V dropped 7 bases and J dropped 3 bases, with 15 bases sitting between them. The CDR3 contains 14 residues. From germline, CDR1 is MDHEN and CDR2 SYDVKM. CDR3 bases: TGTGCCAGCATTGCCGCGAACAGGGAAGAGACCCAGTACTTC. Amino acids: CASIAANREETQYF.

The gene calls are TRBV27 and TRBJ1-4, with D perhaps TRBD1 (6 bases). Deletions cut 5 bases from V and 8 bases from J, with 15 bases between. Germline loops: CDR1 MNHEY, CDR2 SMNVEV (reference sequence). The CDR3 totals 14 residues. This CDR3 is CASSAQGIREKLFF. The CDR3 DNA reads as TGTGCCAGCAGTGCCCAGGGGATCCGGGAAAAACTGTTTTTT.

The J gene is TRBJ1-2, the V gene TRBV6-5; D might be TRBD1 (5 bases). V lost 0 bases and J 4 bases, leaving 9 bases between the germline ends. Looked up from germline, CDR1 is MNHEY and CDR2 is SVGAGI. The CDR3 consists of 14 residues. CDR3 DNA sequence: TGTGCCAGCAGTTACTCTTCCAGGGCCTATGGCTACACCTTC. Encoded protein: CASSYSSRAYGYTF.

Only one count was recorded for this clone. This chain links TRBV5-1 with TRBJ2-5; 8 positions agree with TRBD1. The CDR3 extends over 15 amino acids. Germline assignment: CDR1 SGHRS and CDR2 YFSETQ. V lost 2 bases and J lost 1; bases outside the gene matches: 4. The CDR3 nucleotides are TGCGCCAGCAGCTTATTTGGACAGGGCCAAGAGACCCAGTACTTC. As protein: CASSLFGQGQETQYF.

The chain carries TRBV2 and TRBJ2-1, with a weak D call TRBD2 (5 bases). CDR1 is SNHLY and CDR2 is FYNNEI in the germline V gene. The CDR3 is 14 amino acids. V lost 8 bases and J 0 bases, leaving 11 bases between the germline ends. CDR3 coding DNA: TGTGCCAGCCGTTCCGGGATCTCCTACAATGAGCAGTTCTTC. Translated, it gives CASRSGISYNEQFF.

This clone was counted a few times. The chain links TRBV10-3 to TRBJ2-7; the D is unclear. Trimming cost V 10 bases and J 1 base, with 11 bases left between them. The CDR3 loop spans 12 amino acids. Germline CDR1 ENHRY, CDR2 SYGVKD. The CDR3 coding sequence is TGTGCCACCGCTCACGATTCCTACGAGCAGTACTTC. Encoded protein: CATAHDSYEQYF.

V and J are TRBV7-2 and TRBJ1-1; possible D gene TRBD1, 6 bases. Germline values: CDR1 SGHTA, CDR2 FQGNSA. Trimming took 2 bases from V and 6 from J, leaving 10 bases between them. The CDR3 is made up of 13 amino acids. The chain's CDR3 is CASSLLAGAEAFF. CDR3 DNA sequence: TGTGCCAGCAGCTTATTAGCAGGGGCTGAAGCTTTCTTT.

The genes are TRBV24-1 and TRBJ1-5; possible D gene TRBD1, 5 bases. Germline V lookup: CDR1 KGHDR, CDR2 SFDVKD. V gave up 9 bases and J gave up 2 bases, with 13 bases separating them. CDR3 size: 14 residues. DNA for the CDR3: TGTGCCACCCAGAGAGGGGCTGGCAATCAGCCCCAGCATTTT. Protein product: CATQRGAGNQPQHF.